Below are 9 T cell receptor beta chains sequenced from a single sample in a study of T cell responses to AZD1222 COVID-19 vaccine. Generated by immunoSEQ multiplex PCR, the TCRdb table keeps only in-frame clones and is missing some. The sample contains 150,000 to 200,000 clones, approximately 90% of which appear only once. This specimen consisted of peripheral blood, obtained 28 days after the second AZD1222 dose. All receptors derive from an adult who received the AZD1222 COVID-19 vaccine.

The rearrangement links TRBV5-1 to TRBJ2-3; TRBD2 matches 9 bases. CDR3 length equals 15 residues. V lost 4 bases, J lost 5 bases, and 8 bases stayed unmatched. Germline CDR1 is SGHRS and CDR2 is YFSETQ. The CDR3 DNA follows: TGCGCCAGCAGCCGAGGGACTAGCTGGGTAGATACGCAGTATTTT. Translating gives CASSRGTSWVDTQYF.

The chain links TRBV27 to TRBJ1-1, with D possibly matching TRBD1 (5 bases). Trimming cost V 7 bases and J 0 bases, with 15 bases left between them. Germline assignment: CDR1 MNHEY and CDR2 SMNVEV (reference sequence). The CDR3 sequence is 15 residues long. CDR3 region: CASTGRDVMNTEAFF. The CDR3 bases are TGTGCCAGCACGGGGCGAGACGTAATGAACACTGAAGCTTTCTTT.

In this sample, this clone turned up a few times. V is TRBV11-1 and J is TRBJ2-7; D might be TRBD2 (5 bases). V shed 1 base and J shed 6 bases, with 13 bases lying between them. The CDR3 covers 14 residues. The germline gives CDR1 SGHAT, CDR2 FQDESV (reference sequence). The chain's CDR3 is CASSLGGAVIEQYF. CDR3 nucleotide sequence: TGTGCCAGCAGCTTAGGGGGAGCCGTTATCGAGCAGTACTTC.

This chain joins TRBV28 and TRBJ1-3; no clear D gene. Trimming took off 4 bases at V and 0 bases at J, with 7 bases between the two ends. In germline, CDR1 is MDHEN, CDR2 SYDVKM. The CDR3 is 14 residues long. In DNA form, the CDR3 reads TGTGCCAGCAGTTACGGTTACTCTGGAAACACCATATATTTT. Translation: CASSYGYSGNTIYF.

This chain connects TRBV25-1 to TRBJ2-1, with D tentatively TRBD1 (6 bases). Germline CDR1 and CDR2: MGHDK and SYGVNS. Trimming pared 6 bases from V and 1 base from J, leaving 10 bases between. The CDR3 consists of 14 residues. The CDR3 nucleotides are TGTGCCAGCAGAAACCAGGGGTCCTACAATGAGCAGTTCTTC. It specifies CASRNQGSYNEQFF.

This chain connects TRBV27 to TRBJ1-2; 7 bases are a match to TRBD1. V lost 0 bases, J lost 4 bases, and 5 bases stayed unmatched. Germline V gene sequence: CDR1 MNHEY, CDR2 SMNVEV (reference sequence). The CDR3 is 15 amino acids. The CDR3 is CASSLSNAGGYGYTF. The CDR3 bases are TGTGCCAGCAGTTTATCCAACGCAGGGGGCTATGGCTACACCTTC.

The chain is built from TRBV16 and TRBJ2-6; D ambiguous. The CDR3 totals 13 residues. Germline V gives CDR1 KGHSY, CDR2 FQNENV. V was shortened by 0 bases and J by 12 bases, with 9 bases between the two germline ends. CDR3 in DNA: TGTGCCAGCAGCCAATCTTCGAAAAGCGTCCTGACTTTC. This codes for CASSQSSKSVLTF.

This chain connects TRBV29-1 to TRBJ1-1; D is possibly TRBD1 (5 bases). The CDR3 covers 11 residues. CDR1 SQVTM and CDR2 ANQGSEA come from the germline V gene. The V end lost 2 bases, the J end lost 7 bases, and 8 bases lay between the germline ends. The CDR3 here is CSVEWGSEAFF. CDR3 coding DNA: TGCAGCGTTGAATGGGGGAGTGAAGCTTTCTTT. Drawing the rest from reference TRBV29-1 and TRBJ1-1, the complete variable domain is SAVISQKPSRDICQRGTSLTIQCQVDSQVTMMFWYRQQPGQSLTLIATANQGSEATYESGFVIDKFPISRPNLTFSTLTVSNMSPEDSSIYLCSVEWGSEAFFGQGTRLTVV.

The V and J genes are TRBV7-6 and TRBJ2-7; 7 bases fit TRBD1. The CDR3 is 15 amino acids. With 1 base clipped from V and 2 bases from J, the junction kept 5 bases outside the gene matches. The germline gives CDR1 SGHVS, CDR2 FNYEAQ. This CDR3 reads CASSLGTGTAYEQYF. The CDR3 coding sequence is TGTGCCAGCAGCTTAGGTACCGGGACAGCCTACGAGCAGTACTTC.